These 2 T cell receptor beta chains were sequenced from one sample in a study of blood T cell repertoires in COVID-19 (dated by TCRdb to about 2020). Library preparation employed the immunoSEQ multiplex PCR assay. Here the immuneACCESS table is served through TCRdb, limited to in-frame sequences with V and J called. Missing clones are a known gap in these copies; in checked studies unresolved V genes cover under half, and the rest lacks a known reason. This sample lists about 140,000 clones; over 60% were detected once. The ten largest clones represent roughly 8.6% of the sample. Sequenced sample: peripheral blood. The receptors originated from a woman aged 50 to 65 with active or convalescent COVID-19.

The chain carries TRBV10-3 and TRBJ2-1; TRBD2 matches 10 bases. This CDR3 contains 16 residues. The ends lost 4 bases at V and 9 bases at J; junction bases unmatched: 12. The germline V gene has CDR1 ENHRY and CDR2 SYGVKD. In DNA, the CDR3 is TGTGCCATCAGTGTCCTAGCGGGAGCCCCGGAGGGTGAGCAGTTCTTC. This sequence encodes CAISVLAGAPEGEQFF.

This clone was observed a single time. V gene TRBV4-2 combines with J gene TRBJ2-7, with 7 bases identical to TRBD2. J gave up 3 bases and V 3 bases, and 11 bases lay outside the gene matches. The CDR3 contains 16 residues. The germline V gene encodes CDR1 LGHNA and CDR2 YNFKEQ. The CDR3 protein is CASSQPTSAGLYEQYF. CDR3 in DNA: TGTGCCAGCAGCCAGCCTACTAGCGCGGGACTCTACGAGCAGTACTTC.